The 9 T cell receptor beta chains below were found in one sample sequenced in a study of blood T cells in healthy people across ages. Combining a sample-barcoded 5' primer with a J-beta primer mix, a second PCR ran for roughly 6 to 12 cycles. TCRdb analysed the 5' RACE reads with MiXCR anew, one entry per CDR3 protein. The sample contains just under 900,000 distinct CDR3 sequences, roughly 26% of which appear only once. The sample consisted of blood. All receptors derive from a woman at least 80 years old in good health.

This clonotype was observed at least ten times. This chain links TRBV6-6 with TRBJ2-3; D is possibly TRBD2 (7 bases). The CDR3 sequence is 14 residues long. Trimming took 7 bases from V and 2 from J, leaving 13 bases between them. CDR1 is MNHNY and CDR2 is SVGAGI in the germline V gene (reference sequence). In DNA, the CDR3 is TGTGCCAGCAAGGGGGGGCGGATCACAGATACGCAGTATTTT. Protein: CASKGGRITDTQYF.

As regards this clonotype: Being one base from a much bigger clone, this may be a read error. V is TRBV11-2 and J is TRBJ2-3, with 8 bases fitting TRBD1. The germline gives CDR1 SGHAT, CDR2 FQNNGV. The CDR3 is made up of 17 amino acids. Germline trimming cut 0 bases from V and 4 bases from J; bases unmatched to any gene: 9. This CDR3 is CASSLECDRGDADTQYF. In DNA form, the CDR3 reads TGTGCCAGCAGCTTAGAGTGTGACAGGGGAGATGCAGATACGCAGTATTTT.

V is TRBV12-3 or TRBV12-4 and J is TRBJ2-3; the D gene is possibly TRBD1 (5 bases). With 7 bases removed from V and 6 bases from J, the gap between germline ends came to 11 bases. The CDR3 runs 12 residues. Here the CDR3 DNA reads TGTGCCAGCACCTCGTCAGGGGATACGCAGTATTTT. Its protein is CASTSSGDTQYF.

The chain is built from TRBV7-6 and TRBJ2-2; no reliable D call. The CDR3 spans 17 residues. V lost 5 bases to trimming and J lost 5 bases, with 21 bases between them. Germline lookup yields CDR1 SGHVS and CDR2 FNYEAQ. The CDR3 sequence is CASSPNAASQRTGELFF. The CDR3, as DNA: TGTGCCAGCAGCCCCAACGCGGCAAGTCAAAGGACCGGGGAGCTGTTTTTT.

This clonotype was seen many times. This chain uses TRBV5-6 with TRBJ2-4; tentatively, D is TRBD2 (6 bases). The CDR3 is 14 residues long. V was trimmed by 3 bases and J by 2 bases, leaving 9 bases between them. Per the germline V gene, CDR1 is SGHDT and CDR2 is YYEEEE. CDR3 region: CASSSGGTKNIQYF. CDR3 nucleotide sequence: TGTGCCAGCAGCTCCGGGGGAACCAAAAACATTCAGTACTTC. The whole variable domain, filled in from reference TRBV5-6 and TRBJ2-4, reads DAGVTQSPTHLIKTRGQQVTLRCSPKSGHDTVSWYQQALGQGPQFIFQYYEEEERQRGNFPDRFSGHQFPNYSSELNVNALLLGDSALYLCASSSGGTKNIQYFGAGTRLSVL.

Details on this clonotype: A much more abundant neighbour one base away suggests this may be a read error. The chain uses TRBV7-8 and TRBJ2-5, with 7 nucleotides matching TRBD2. Unmatched junction bases numbered 6, after V lost 7 bases and J lost 1 base. Per germline, CDR1 SGHVS and CDR2 FQNEAQ. The length of the CDR3 is 14 residues. Here the CDR3 reads CASNIGTTQETQYF. CDR3 nucleotides: TGTGCCAGCAACATCGGGACTACCCAAGAGACCCAGTACTTC.

This clonotype was seen a few times. The chain carries TRBV21-1 and TRBJ2-1; the listed D gene, TRBD2, was not tested against the DNA. TRBV21-1 is labeled a pseudogene. The CDR3 loop spans 15 amino acids. The CDR3 loop reads CASSSPSGDYNEQFF. In DNA, the CDR3 is TGTGCCAGCAGCTCCCCTAGCGGGGATTACAATGAGCAGTTCTTC.

As for this clonotype: The junction departs from germline at one end; a sequencing error may be responsible. The chain couples TRBV12-3 or TRBV12-4 to TRBJ2-3; 9 nucleotides line up with TRBD1. This CDR3 is 14 amino acids long. The CDR3 nucleotides are TGTGCCAGCAGTTTTGACAGGGGGACAGATACGGAGTATTTT. Translation: CASSFDRGTDTEYF.

This clonotype has just a few counts. CDR3 nucleotide sequence: TGTGCCAGCAGCCCTCGGGACGGGAGGACTGAAGCTTTCTTT. Translating gives CASSPRDGRTEAFF. This sequence joins TRBV11-2 and TRBJ1-1; a possible D gene is TRBD1 (5 bases). Germline assignment: CDR1 SGHAT and CDR2 FQNNGV. The CDR3 has 14 amino acids. V gave up 5 bases and J gave up 5 bases, with 15 bases separating them.